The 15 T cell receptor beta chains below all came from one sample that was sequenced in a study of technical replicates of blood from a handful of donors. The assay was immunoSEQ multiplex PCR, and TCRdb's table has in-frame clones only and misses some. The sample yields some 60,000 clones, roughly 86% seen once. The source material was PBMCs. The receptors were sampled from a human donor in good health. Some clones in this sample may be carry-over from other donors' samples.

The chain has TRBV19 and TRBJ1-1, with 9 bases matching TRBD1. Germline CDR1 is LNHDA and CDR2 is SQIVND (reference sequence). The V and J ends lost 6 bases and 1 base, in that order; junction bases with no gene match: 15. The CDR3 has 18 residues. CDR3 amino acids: CASSLEARQGVPNTEAFF. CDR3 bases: TGTGCCAGTAGCCTTGAGGCCCGACAGGGGGTTCCGAACACTGAAGCTTTCTTT.

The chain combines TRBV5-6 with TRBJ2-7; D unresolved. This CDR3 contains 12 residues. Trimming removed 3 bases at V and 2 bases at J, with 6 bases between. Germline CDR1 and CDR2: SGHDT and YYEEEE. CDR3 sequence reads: CASSSTAYEQYF. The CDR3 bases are TGTGCCAGCAGCTCTACGGCCTACGAGCAGTACTTC.

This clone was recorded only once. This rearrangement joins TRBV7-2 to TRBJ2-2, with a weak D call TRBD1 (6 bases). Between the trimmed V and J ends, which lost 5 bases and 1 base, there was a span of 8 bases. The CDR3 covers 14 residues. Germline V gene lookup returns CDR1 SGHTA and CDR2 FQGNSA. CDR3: CASSQGQNTGELFF. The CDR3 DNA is TGTGCCAGCAGCCAGGGGCAGAACACCGGGGAGCTGTTTTTT.

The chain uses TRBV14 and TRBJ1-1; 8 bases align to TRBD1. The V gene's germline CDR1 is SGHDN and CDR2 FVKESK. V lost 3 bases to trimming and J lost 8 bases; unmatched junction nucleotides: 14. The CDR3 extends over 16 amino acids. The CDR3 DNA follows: TGTGCCAGCAGCCACGAAACCGGACAGGGTAGTCGGGAAGCTTTCTTT. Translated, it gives CASSHETGQGSREAFF.

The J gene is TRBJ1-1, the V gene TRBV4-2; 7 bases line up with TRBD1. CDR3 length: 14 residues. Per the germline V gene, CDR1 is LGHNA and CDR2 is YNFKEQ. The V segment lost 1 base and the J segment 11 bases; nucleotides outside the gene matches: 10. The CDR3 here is CASSQVGQAREAFF. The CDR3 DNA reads TGTGCCAGCAGCCAAGTCGGACAGGCCCGTGAGGCTTTCTTT.

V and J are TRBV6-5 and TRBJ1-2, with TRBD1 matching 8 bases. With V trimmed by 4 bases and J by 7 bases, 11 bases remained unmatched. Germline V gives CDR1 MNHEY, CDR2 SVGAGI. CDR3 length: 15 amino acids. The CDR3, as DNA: TGTGCCAGCAGTTCACCCCTCGGACAGGGTGGTGGCTACACCTTC. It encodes CASSSPLGQGGGYTF.

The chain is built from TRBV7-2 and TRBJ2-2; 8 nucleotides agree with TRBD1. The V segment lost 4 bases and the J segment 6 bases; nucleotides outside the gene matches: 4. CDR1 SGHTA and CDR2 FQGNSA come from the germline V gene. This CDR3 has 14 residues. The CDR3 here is CASSSDRGPGELFF. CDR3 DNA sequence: TGTGCCAGCAGCTCCGACAGGGGCCCCGGGGAGCTGTTTTTT.

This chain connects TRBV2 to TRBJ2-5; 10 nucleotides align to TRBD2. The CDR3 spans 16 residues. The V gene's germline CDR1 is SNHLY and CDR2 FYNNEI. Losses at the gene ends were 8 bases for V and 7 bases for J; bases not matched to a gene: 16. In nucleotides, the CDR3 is TGTGCCAGCGGGGGGCTGGGGACTAGCGCTTATGGGACCCAGTACTTC. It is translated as CASGGLGTSAYGTQYF.

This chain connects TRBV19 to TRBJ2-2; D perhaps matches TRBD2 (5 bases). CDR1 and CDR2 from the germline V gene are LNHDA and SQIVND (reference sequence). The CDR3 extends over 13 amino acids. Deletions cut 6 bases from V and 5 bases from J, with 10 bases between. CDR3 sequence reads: CASRKRETGELFF. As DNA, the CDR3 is TGTGCCAGTAGAAAGAGGGAGACCGGGGAGCTGTTTTTT.

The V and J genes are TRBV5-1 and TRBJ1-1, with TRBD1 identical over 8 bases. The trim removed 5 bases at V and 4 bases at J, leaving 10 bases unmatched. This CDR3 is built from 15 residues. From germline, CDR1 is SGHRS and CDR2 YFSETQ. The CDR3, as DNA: TGCGCCAGCAGAGCCGACAGGGGAGGGGGCACTGAAGCTTTCTTT. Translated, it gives CASRADRGGGTEAFF.

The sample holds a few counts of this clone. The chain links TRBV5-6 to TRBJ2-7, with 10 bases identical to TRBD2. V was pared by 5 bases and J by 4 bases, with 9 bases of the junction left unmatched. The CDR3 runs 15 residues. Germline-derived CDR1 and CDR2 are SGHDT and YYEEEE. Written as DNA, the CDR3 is TGTGCCAGCAGTCCGGTGGGTAGCGGGAGGTACGAGCAGTACTTC. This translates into CASSPVGSGRYEQYF.

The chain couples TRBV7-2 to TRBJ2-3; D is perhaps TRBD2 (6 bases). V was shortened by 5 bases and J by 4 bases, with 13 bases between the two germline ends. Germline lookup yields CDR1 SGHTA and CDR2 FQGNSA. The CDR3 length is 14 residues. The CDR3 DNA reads TGTGCCAGCAGCACCGTGACTAGTGCAGATACGCAGTATTTT. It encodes CASSTVTSADTQYF. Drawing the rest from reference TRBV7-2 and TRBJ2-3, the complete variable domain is GAGVSQSPSNKVTEKGKDVELRCDPISGHTALYWYRQSLGQGLEFLIYFQGNSAPDKSGLPSDRFSAERTGGSVSTLTIQRTQQEDSAVYLCASSTVTSADTQYFGPGTRLTVL.

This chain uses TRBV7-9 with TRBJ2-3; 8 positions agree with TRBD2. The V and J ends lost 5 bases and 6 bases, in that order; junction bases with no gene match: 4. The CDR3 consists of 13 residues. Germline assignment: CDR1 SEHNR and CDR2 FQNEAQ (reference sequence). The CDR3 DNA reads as TGTGCCAGCAGCCCGGCGGGAGGCGATACGCAGTATTTT. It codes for CASSPAGGDTQYF.

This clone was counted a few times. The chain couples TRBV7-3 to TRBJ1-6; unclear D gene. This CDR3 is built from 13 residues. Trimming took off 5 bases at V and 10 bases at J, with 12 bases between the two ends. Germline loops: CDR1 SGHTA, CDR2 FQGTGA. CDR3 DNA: TGTGCCAGCAGCCCCGCGGTTGGGTCACCCCTCCACTTT. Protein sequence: CASSPAVGSPLHF.

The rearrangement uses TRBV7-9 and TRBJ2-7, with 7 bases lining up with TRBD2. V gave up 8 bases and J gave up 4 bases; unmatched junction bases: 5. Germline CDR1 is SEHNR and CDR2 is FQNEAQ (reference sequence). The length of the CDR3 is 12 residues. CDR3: CASVGGEYEQYF. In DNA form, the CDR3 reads TGTGCCAGCGTGGGGGGGGAGTACGAGCAGTACTTC.